These 31 T cell receptor beta chains came from one sample sequenced in a study of regulatory T cells in long-lasting Graves disease. Time point here: newly diagnosed GD, antithyroid drugs for less than 3 months. From PBMCs, RNA was extracted and then used to make the TCR library. Library construction for TCR beta used iRepertoire HTBI primers and Arm-PCR of CDR3 regions. TCRdb redid the calling of the multiplex PCR reads with MiXCR, one entry per CDR3 protein. The sample consists of 350,000 to 450,000 distinct CDR3 sequences, 12% of them appearing once. The data also belong to a second study, concerning T cells in Graves' hyperthyroidism and ophthalmopathy.

The sample consisted of peripheral blood mononuclear cells (PBMCs), taken at new diagnosis, from a patient treated with antithyroid drugs. These receptors all stem from a woman aged 18-30 years with Graves disease.

This clonotype was picked up many times. The chain couples TRBV12-3 or TRBV12-4 to TRBJ2-7, with D possibly matching TRBD1 (6 bases). This CDR3 has 14 residues. V gave up 4 bases and J gave up 6 bases, with 16 bases separating them. DNA of the CDR3: TGTGCCAGCAGTTCCCTCGGGCAGGGGACCGAGCAGTACTTC. It encodes CASSSLGQGTEQYF.

The sample holds many counts of this clonotype. The chain has TRBV6-5 and TRBJ2-6; no reliable D call. The CDR3 loop spans 15 amino acids. Between the trimmed V and J ends, which lost 2 bases and 0 bases, there was a span of 5 bases. Germline V gives CDR1 MNHEY, CDR2 SVGAGI. CDR3 sequence: CASSYGVSGANVLTF. The DNA for the CDR3 is TGTGCCAGCAGTTACGGGGTCTCTGGGGCCAACGTCCTGACTTTC.

This clonotype was counted many times. The chain employs TRBV7-9 and TRBJ2-4, with D tentatively TRBD1 or TRBD2 (5 bases each). The CDR3 is 14 residues long. V was trimmed by 11 bases and J by 1 base, leaving 15 bases between them. Germline loops: CDR1 SEHNR, CDR2 FQNEAQ (reference sequence). CDR3 nucleotide sequence: TGTGCCGGGGCGGATGGCGGGGCCAAAAACATTCAGTACTTC. Protein sequence: CAGADGGAKNIQYF.

This clonotype was recorded many times. This chain connects TRBV15 to TRBJ1-2, with 7 bases matching TRBD1. The CDR3 length is 16 residues. Germline values: CDR1 LNHNV, CDR2 YYDKDF (reference sequence). V shed 3 bases and J 2 bases; nucleotides not matched to a gene: 9. CDR3 sequence (DNA): TGTGCCACCAGCAGCAGGACAGGAATGAACAACTATGGCTACACCTTC. Its translation: CATSSRTGMNNYGYTF.

This clonotype occurred many times. V gene TRBV7-2 combines with J gene TRBJ1-5; D not resolved. This CDR3 has 12 residues. The germline V gene has CDR1 SGHTA and CDR2 FQGNSA. Trimming left V 3 bases short and J 5 bases short, with 5 bases between. This chain's CDR3 is CASSLTDQPQHF. The CDR3 DNA reads TGTGCCAGCAGCTTGACCGATCAGCCCCAGCATTTT.

This clonotype showed up many times. This sequence joins TRBV12-3 or TRBV12-4 and TRBJ1-1; D possibly corresponds to TRBD1 (6 bases). The CDR3 totals 12 residues. Trimming took off 6 bases at V and 4 bases at J, with 9 bases between the two ends. The CDR3 is CASRQQGTEAFF. CDR3 in DNA: TGTGCCAGCAGACAACAGGGCACTGAAGCTTTCTTT.

The genes are TRBV9 and TRBJ2-1; 11 nucleotides agree with TRBD1. The CDR3 covers 16 residues. J was trimmed by 4 bases and V by 3 bases; bases with no gene match: 6. Germline V gene lookup returns CDR1 SGDLS and CDR2 YYNGEE. For the CDR3, the DNA is TGTGCCAGCAGCGGTAGGGGGACAGGGGGTTACAATGAGCAGTTCTTC. Its translation is CASSGRGTGGYNEQFF.

This clonotype was recorded a few times. The V and J genes are TRBV30 and TRBJ2-3; D could derive from TRBD1 or TRBD2 (5 bases each). The CDR3 extends over 14 amino acids. The V and J ends lost 2 bases and 13 bases respectively, with 22 bases between them. Germline V CDR1 and CDR2: GTSNPN, SVGIG (reference sequence). CDR3 sequence: CAWSPTGQGALKYF. CDR3 nucleotide sequence: TGTGCCTGGAGTCCAACGGGGCAGGGAGCTTTGAAGTATTTT.

In its sample, this clonotype was seen a few times. The chain combines TRBV2 with TRBJ1-1; TRBD1 matches at 8 bases. This CDR3 has 15 amino acids. The ends lost 7 bases at V and 2 bases at J; junction bases unmatched: 9. CDR1 and CDR2 from the germline V gene are SNHLY and FYNNEI. In nucleotides, the CDR3 is TGTGCCAGCACCTGGGACAGGCGTTCAAACACTGAAGCTTTCTTT. It encodes CASTWDRRSNTEAFF.

The table lists this clonotype with many counts. The chain employs TRBV7-2 and TRBJ2-2, with D hard to call. Trimming pared 1 base from V and 5 bases from J, leaving 14 bases between. Germline loops: CDR1 SGHTA, CDR2 FQGNSA. The length of the CDR3 is 16 residues. DNA for the CDR3: TGTGCCAGCAGCTTAGGGACGGCAAGAATTACCGGGGAGCTGTTTTTT. This sequence encodes CASSLGTARITGELFF.

This clonotype was counted many times. The chain employs TRBV5-5 and TRBJ2-2, with D tentatively TRBD1 or TRBD2 (6 bases each). The CDR3 length is 16 residues. V dropped 4 bases and J dropped 2 bases, with 15 bases sitting between them. Germline values: CDR1 SGHKS, CDR2 YYEKEE (reference sequence). The CDR3 spells CASSPRGLLNTGELFF. CDR3 DNA sequence: TGTGCCAGCAGCCCCCGGGGGCTTCTCAACACCGGGGAGCTGTTTTTT.

This clonotype occurred many times. The chain is built from TRBV5-1 and TRBJ1-2; D possibly corresponds to TRBD1 (6 bases). Trimming removed 3 bases from V and 4 bases from J, with 16 bases in between. Looked up from germline, CDR1 is SGHRS and CDR2 is YFSETQ. The CDR3 totals 15 residues. The CDR3: CASSSNRDAGYGYTF. For the CDR3, the DNA is TGCGCCAGCAGCTCAAACAGGGACGCGGGCTATGGCTACACCTTC.

This clonotype was seen ten or more times. J is TRBJ2-1 and V is TRBV7-2; TRBD2 aligns across 12 bases. V lost 4 bases to trimming and J lost 8 bases; unmatched junction nucleotides: 6. The CDR3 sequence is 15 residues long. The V gene's germline CDR1 is SGHTA and CDR2 FQGNSA. The CDR3 spells CASSSSSGRAYEQFF. As DNA, the CDR3 is TGTGCCAGCAGCTCCTCTAGCGGGAGGGCCTATGAGCAGTTCTTC.

With regard to this clonotype: One base separates it from a far larger clone, so it is likely a read error. This chain joins TRBV6-1 and TRBJ2-5, with 10 positions matching TRBD2. This CDR3 contains 16 residues. Germline V gives CDR1 MNHNS, CDR2 SASEGT. J lost 2 bases, V lost 3 bases, and 6 bases had no gene match. The CDR3 loop is CASSDGTSARQETQYF. The CDR3, as DNA: TGTGCCAGCAGTGATGGGACTAGCGCTAGACAAGAGACCCAGTACTTC.

The sample holds many counts of this clonotype. This chain uses TRBV7-9 with TRBJ1-4; no clear D. Trimming stripped 5 bases from V and 0 bases from J, with 16 bases between. The CDR3 runs to 17 residues. From germline, CDR1 is SEHNR and CDR2 FQNEAQ (reference sequence). CDR3 region: CASSLEYGRSTNEKLFF. Here the CDR3 DNA reads TGTGCCAGCAGCCTAGAGTACGGAAGGTCAACTAATGAAAAACTGTTTTTT.

This clonotype was observed at least ten times. This chain joins TRBV2 and TRBJ1-4; D unclear. Germline V gene lookup returns CDR1 SNHLY and CDR2 FYNNEI. Trimming removed 3 bases from V and 7 bases from J, with 15 bases in between. CDR3 length equals 15 residues. CDR3 loop: CASSDHRDYGEKLFF. Here the CDR3 DNA reads TGTGCCAGCAGTGATCATCGGGATTACGGTGAAAAACTGTTTTTT.

This clonotype was observed many times. The CDR3 sequence is CASSQDQGAGADTQYF. The CDR3, as DNA: TGCGCCAGCAGCCAGGACCAGGGGGCGGGGGCAGATACGCAGTATTTT. The gene calls are TRBV4-3 and TRBJ2-3, with D possibly being TRBD1 (8 bases). There are 16 residues in the CDR3. V was trimmed by 3 bases and J by 4 bases, leaving 17 bases between them. Germline V gene lookup returns CDR1 LGHNA and CDR2 YSLEER.

This clonotype came up many times. V gene TRBV7-2 combines with J gene TRBJ2-3; 7 bases line up with TRBD2. The CDR3 extends over 19 amino acids. J gave up 0 bases and V 3 bases, and 15 bases lay outside the gene matches. Looked up from germline, CDR1 is SGHTA and CDR2 is FQGNSA. CDR3 coding DNA: TGTGCCAGCAGCTTCCCCTGGCTCGGGAGGACTATTAGCACAGATACGCAGTATTTT. Translated, it gives CASSFPWLGRTISTDTQYF.

This clonotype was detected only a few times. The CDR3 sequence is CASSPRRDRSSYEQYF. Written as DNA, the CDR3 is TGTGCCAGCAGCCCCCGCCGGGACAGGAGTTCCTACGAGCAGTACTTC. This sequence joins TRBV9 and TRBJ2-7; 8 bases align to TRBD1. V shed 4 bases, J shed 1 base, and the junction held 10 bases outside the gene matches. The CDR3 spans 16 residues. Germline CDR1 reads SGDLS; CDR2 reads YYNGEE.

This clonotype was detected many times. V gene TRBV6-2 or TRBV6-3 combines with J gene TRBJ2-7, with D hard to call. CDR3 length: 13 residues. The germline V gene has CDR1 MNHEY and CDR2 SVGEGT. V dropped 4 bases and J dropped 7 bases, with 14 bases sitting between them. The chain's CDR3 is CASSSILVGEQYV. CDR3 bases: TGTGCCAGCAGTTCCATACTCGTGGGGGAGCAGTACGTC.

This clonotype came up a few times. The V gene is TRBV6-5, the J gene TRBJ2-1; 10 bases match TRBD2. The CDR3 extends over 16 amino acids. J gave up 9 bases and V 2 bases, and 10 bases lay outside the gene matches. Germline V gives CDR1 MNHEY, CDR2 SVGAGI. The CDR3 nucleotides are TGTGCCAGCAGTTACGATCGAAGCGGGGGGGGGCCTGAGCAGTTCTTC. This codes for CASSYDRSGGGPEQFF.

This clonotype came up many times. This chain's CDR3 is CSARDPQTEAFF. The DNA for the CDR3 is TGCAGTGCTAGAGATCCCCAGACTGAAGCTTTCTTT. The V gene is TRBV20-1, the J gene TRBJ1-1; D not resolved. Germline CDR1 reads DFQATT; CDR2 reads SNEGSKA (reference sequence). The V and J ends lost 0 bases and 5 bases respectively, with 7 bases between them. There are 12 residues in the CDR3.

This clonotype was found many times. The chain recombines TRBV20-1 with TRBJ2-7; D is undetermined. Trimming pared 0 bases from V and 3 bases from J, leaving 12 bases between. CDR3 size: 14 residues. In germline, CDR1 is DFQATT, CDR2 SNEGSKA (reference sequence). CDR3 region: CSAREILGFYEQYF. In nucleotides, the CDR3 is TGCAGTGCTAGAGAAATTTTGGGGTTCTACGAGCAGTACTTC.

The chain links TRBV5-1 to TRBJ2-7; 9 bases map to TRBD1. Germline CDR1 and CDR2: SGHRS and YFSETQ. The CDR3 extends over 13 amino acids. V gave up 3 bases and J gave up 6 bases; unmatched junction bases: 4. CDR3 sequence reads: CASSWGQGREQYV. The CDR3 DNA follows: TGCGCCAGCAGCTGGGGACAGGGTCGCGAGCAGTACGTC.

This clonotype was seen at least ten times. The V and J genes are TRBV7-9 and TRBJ1-1; D might be TRBD1 (5 bases). Per the germline V gene, CDR1 is SEHNR and CDR2 is FQNEAQ (reference sequence). The V end was cut by 3 bases, the J end by 1 base, with 9 bases between. This CDR3 has 14 amino acids. The CDR3 nucleotides read TGTGCCAGCAGCTTGGGGACGGCGAACACTGAAGCTTTCTTT. Translation gives CASSLGTANTEAFF. Combining the CDR3 with reference TRBV7-9 and TRBJ1-1 gives the whole variable domain DTGVSQNPRHKITKRGQNVTFRCDPISEHNRLYWYRQTLGQGPEFLTYFQNEAQLEKSRLLSDRFSAERPKGSFSTLEIQRTEQGDSAMYLCASSLGTANTEAFFGQGTRLTVV.

This clonotype has only a few counts. The chain carries TRBV10-3 and TRBJ2-7; perhaps TRBD1 as D (6 bases). Trimming stripped 5 bases from V and 2 bases from J, with 10 bases between. This CDR3 contains 13 residues. Germline lookup yields CDR1 ENHRY and CDR2 SYGVKD. The CDR3 coding sequence is TGTGCCATCAGTAGGGACATCACCTACGAGCAGTACGTC. This translates into CAISRDITYEQYV.

This clonotype was observed many times. The CDR3 coding sequence is TGTGCCAGCAGTTATGGGGGGGTGGATGAGCAGTTCTTC. Protein sequence: CASSYGGVDEQFF. The chain combines TRBV6-2 or TRBV6-3 with TRBJ2-1, with TRBD2 matching over 7 bases. The CDR3 is 13 residues long. Germline V gives CDR1 MNHEY, CDR2 SVGEGT. Trimming at V came to 3 bases and at J to 8 bases, leaving 4 bases not matched to a gene.

In its sample, this clonotype was seen many times. This chain connects TRBV11-2 to TRBJ1-2; the D gene is possibly TRBD1 (5 bases). CDR3 length: 18 amino acids. Trimming pared 3 bases from V and 0 bases from J, leaving 20 bases between. Germline CDR1 and CDR2: SGHAT and FQNNGV. The CDR3 here is CASSFSGLQTGANYGYTF. The CDR3 nucleotides are TGTGCCAGCAGCTTTTCTGGCTTGCAAACGGGGGCTAACTATGGCTACACCTTC.

This clonotype was recorded many times. The chain employs TRBV20-1 and TRBJ2-7; 7 bases map to TRBD1. The CDR3 is made up of 18 amino acids. Germline loops: CDR1 DFQATT, CDR2 SNEGSKA (reference sequence). V trimming: 1 base; J trimming: 7 bases; junction bases outside the gene matches: 22. In DNA form, the CDR3 reads TGCAGTGCTAGAGCTCAGCGTGGTCGAGACAGGGCTTTGAAAGAGCAGTACTTC. It translates to CSARAQRGRDRALKEQYF.

This clonotype appeared many times. The chain joins TRBV14 to TRBJ1-6; TRBD1 matches at 7 bases. The CDR3 length is 17 residues. V lost 0 bases to trimming and J lost 10 bases; unmatched junction nucleotides: 12. CDR1 is SGHDN, CDR2 FVKESK, per germline. CDR3 sequence reads: CASSQDPGQEKRSPLHF. DNA of the CDR3: TGTGCCAGCAGCCAAGATCCCGGACAGGAAAAACGGTCACCCCTCCACTTT.

This clonotype has at least ten counts. The CDR3 sequence is CASSYLVQPQHF. The CDR3 bases are TGTGCCAGCAGTTATCTCGTCCAGCCCCAGCATTTT. The gene calls are TRBV2 and TRBJ1-5, with D unclear. Germline CDR1 and CDR2: SNHLY and FYNNEI. This CDR3 is built from 12 residues. Trimming stripped 5 bases from V and 7 bases from J, with 9 bases between. The full variable domain, its missing parts supplied by reference TRBV2 and TRBJ1-5, is EPEVTQTPSHQVTQMGQEVILRCVPISNHLYFYWYRQILGQKVEFLVSFYNNEISEKSEIFDDQFSVERPDGSNFTLKIRSTKLEDSAMYFCASSYLVQPQHFGDGTRLSIL.